This T cell receptor beta chain stems from a study of cytomegalovirus exposure and HLA in healthy donors (dated by TCRdb to about 2017). Regarding the study in general: A later analysis indicated that the 95 to 150 validation repertoires were generated on the platform also employed for the roughly 730 repertoires of the first cohort. The aim of the study was to test whether cataloging public T cell receptors could identify signatures of past pathogen exposure. In addition to the first cohort of around 670 subjects, a separate validation cohort of approximately 130 different subjects was used. High-throughput TCR immunosequencing, statistical association of individual TCRs with disease status, and machine learning were combined to predict cytomegalovirus infection status.

The library was prepared using the immunoSEQ multiplex PCR assay. On the authors' methods: A statistical classification framework was developed to diagnose cytomegalovirus status using the catalog of TCR beta chain sequences. Held by TCRdb, this immuneACCESS table contains in-frame sequences only and omits some clones. Under half of the omission traces to an unresolved V gene where checked; the cause of the rest is unknown. The V and J calls and the clone size are those of that table, but D and trimming were determined from the DNA. Present in this sample are more than 300,000 clones, approximately 90% of which were seen just once. The ten largest account for 0.75% to 0.85% of the sample. The CDR3 runs 14 residues from the cysteine to the phenylalanine. Only CDR3 DNA remains: 42 bases, in frame from the first base. At the junction V is shortened by 4 bases and J by 8 bases, with 16 bases in between. The CDR1 and CDR2 encoded by the germline V gene are SGHDT and YYEEEE.

Donors formed part of the validation cohort, which comprised fewer than 150 subjects and was distinct from the first cohort of under 850 subjects. This clone occurred once. What this receptor recognizes is not known. No much larger clonotype is one base removed from it; base qualities were not supplied. General findings and caveats noted by the study authors: The validation cohort had no HLA typing available for a later analysis, so co-occurrence within that cohort was assessed over all 120 or so repertoires. Three of the identified cytomegalovirus-associated TCR beta chains were confirmed in vitro to be specific for cytomegalovirus antigens. It was suggested by the authors that the approach could potentially be generalized to other disease states and immunological phenotypes. In a later analysis, TCRs clustered in the first cohort were found to also tend to co-occur in the roughly 130 validation repertoires, with 90% to 95% of cluster scores above 0. Across donors, most TCR sequences were observed very rarely, whereas some public TCRs were present in many individuals. In both the original and validation cohorts, the classifier was reported to diagnose cytomegalovirus status with high specificity and sensitivity. In the study, around 150 TCR beta chains were listed as associated with cytomegalovirus.

Rearrangement joined TRBV5-6 to TRBJ2-1; tentative D gene TRBD1, with 6 bases matching. Sequencing was done on a sample of PBMCs. This sequence originates from a woman aged 18 to 35 in good health and CMV-seronegative. The CDR3 region reads CASSPLQGIDEQFF. The DNA reads as follows: TGTGCCAGCAGCCCTTTACAGGGAATAGATGAGCAGTTCTTC.